This TCR beta chain comes out of a study of graft-versus-host responses after intestinal transplantation. Study-wide results and limits: Individuals who had graft-donor T cell macrochimerism had allografts that showed high graft-versus-host to host-versus-graft clonal ratios.

Profiling relied on immunoSEQ multiplex PCR, and the TCRdb table lists in-frame clones only, not all of them. The table records 73,000 or so clones, nearly 90% of them present only once. The CDR3 extends over 15 amino acids. Germline CDR1 and CDR2: MDHEN and SYDVKM. V dropped 5 bases and J dropped 7 bases, with 15 bases sitting between them. This clone was counted a few times. Its antigen is undetermined. The TCR originated in a human donor who was the organ donor for an intestinal transplant. V is TRBV28 and J is TRBJ1-6; D is unresolved. This specimen consisted of unstimulated CD8+ T cells sorted from spleen or lymph node cells, obtained before transplant. The CDR3 DNA sequence: TGTGCCAGCAGTCTCCTCGGTGCGAGCAATTCACCCCTCCACTTT. This gives the protein CASSLLGASNSPLHF.